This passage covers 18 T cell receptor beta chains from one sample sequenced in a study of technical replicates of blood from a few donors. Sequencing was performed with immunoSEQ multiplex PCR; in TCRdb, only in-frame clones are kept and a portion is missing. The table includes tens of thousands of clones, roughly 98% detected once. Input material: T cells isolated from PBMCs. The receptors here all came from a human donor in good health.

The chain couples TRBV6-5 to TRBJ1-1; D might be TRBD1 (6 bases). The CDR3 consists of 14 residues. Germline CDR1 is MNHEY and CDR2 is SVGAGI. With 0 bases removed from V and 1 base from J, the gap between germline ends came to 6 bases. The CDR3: CASSYSTGNTEAFF. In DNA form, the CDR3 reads TGTGCCAGCAGTTACTCGACAGGGAACACTGAAGCTTTCTTT.

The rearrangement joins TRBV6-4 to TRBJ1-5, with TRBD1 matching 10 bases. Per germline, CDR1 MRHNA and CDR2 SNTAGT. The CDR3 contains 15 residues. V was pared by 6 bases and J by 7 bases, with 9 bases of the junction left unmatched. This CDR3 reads CASRADRGLRQPQHF. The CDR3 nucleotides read TGTGCCAGCAGAGCAGACAGGGGGCTGCGGCAGCCCCAGCATTTT.

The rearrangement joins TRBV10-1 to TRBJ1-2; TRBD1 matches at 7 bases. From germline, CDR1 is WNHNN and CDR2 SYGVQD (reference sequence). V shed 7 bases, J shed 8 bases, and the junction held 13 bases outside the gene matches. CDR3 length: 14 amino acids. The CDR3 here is CASTPYRDREGYTF. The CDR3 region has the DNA TGCGCCAGCACCCCTTATCGGGACAGAGAAGGCTACACCTTC.

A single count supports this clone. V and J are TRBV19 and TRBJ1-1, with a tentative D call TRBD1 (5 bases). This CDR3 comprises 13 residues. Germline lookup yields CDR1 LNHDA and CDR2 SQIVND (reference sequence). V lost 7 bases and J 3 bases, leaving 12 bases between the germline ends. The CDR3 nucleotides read TGTGCCAGTAATAAGGGGCAGTACACTGAAGCTTTCTTT. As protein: CASNKGQYTEAFF.

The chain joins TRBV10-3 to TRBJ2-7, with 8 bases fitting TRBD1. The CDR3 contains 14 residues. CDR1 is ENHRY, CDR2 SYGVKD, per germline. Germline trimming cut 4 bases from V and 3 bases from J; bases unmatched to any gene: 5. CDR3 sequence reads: CAISAPGGFYEQYF. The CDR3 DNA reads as TGTGCCATCAGTGCCCCAGGGGGCTTCTACGAGCAGTACTTC.

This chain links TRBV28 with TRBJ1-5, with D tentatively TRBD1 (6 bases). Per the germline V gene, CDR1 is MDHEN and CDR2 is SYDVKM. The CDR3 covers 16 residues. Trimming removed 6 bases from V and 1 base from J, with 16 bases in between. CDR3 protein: CASRTGGGQSNQPQHF. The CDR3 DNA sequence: TGTGCCAGCAGAACTGGGGGGGGCCAAAGCAATCAGCCCCAGCATTTT.

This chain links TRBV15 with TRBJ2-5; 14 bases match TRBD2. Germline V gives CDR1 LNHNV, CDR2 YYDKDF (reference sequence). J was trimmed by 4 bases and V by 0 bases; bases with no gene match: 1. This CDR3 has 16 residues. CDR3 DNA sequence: TGTGCCACCAGCAGAGATGGGACTAGCGGGAGAGAGACCCAGTACTTC. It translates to CATSRDGTSGRETQYF.

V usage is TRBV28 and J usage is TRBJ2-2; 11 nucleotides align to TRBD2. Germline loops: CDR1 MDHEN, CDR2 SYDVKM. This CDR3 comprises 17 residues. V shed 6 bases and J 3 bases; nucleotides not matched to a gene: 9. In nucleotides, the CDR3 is TGTGCCAGCAGCCTCCCCCTAGCGGGAGGCCACACCGGGGAGCTGTTTTTT. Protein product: CASSLPLAGGHTGELFF. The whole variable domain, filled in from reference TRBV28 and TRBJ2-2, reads DVKVTQSSRYLVKRTGEKVFLECVQDMDHENMFWYRQDPGLGLRLIYFSYDVKMKEKGDIPEGYSVSREKKERFSLILESASTNQTSMYLCASSLPLAGGHTGELFFGEGSRLTVL.

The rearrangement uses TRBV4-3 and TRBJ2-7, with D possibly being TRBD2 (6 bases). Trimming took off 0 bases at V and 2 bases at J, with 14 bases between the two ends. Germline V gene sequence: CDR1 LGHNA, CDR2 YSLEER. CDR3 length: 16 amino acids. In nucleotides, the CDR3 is TGCGCCAGCAGCCAAGATAGAAGCGGGTATACCTACGAGCAGTACTTC. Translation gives CASSQDRSGYTYEQYF.

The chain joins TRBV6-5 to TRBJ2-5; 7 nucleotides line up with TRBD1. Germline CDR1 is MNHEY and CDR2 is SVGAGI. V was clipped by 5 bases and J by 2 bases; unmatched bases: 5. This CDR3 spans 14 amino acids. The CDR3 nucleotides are TGTGCCAGCAGTCTTACAGGGGTACAAGAGACCCAGTACTTC. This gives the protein CASSLTGVQETQYF.

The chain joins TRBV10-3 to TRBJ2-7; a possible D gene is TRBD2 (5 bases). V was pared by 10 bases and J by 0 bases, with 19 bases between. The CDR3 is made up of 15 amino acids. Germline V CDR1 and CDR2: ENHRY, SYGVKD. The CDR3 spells CATQASAVSSYEQYF. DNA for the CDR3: TGTGCCACCCAGGCCTCAGCGGTGAGCTCCTACGAGCAGTACTTC.

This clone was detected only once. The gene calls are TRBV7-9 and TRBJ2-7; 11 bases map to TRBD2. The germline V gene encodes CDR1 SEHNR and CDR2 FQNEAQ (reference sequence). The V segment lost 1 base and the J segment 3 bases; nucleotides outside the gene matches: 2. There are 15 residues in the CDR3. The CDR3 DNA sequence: TGTGCCAGCAGCTTAGGTACTAGCGGGGGCTACGAGCAGTACTTC. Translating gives CASSLGTSGGYEQYF. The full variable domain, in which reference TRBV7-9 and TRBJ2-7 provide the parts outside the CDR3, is DTGVSQNPRHKITKRGQNVTFRCDPISEHNRLYWYRQTLGQGPEFLTYFQNEAQLEKSRLLSDRFSAERPKGSFSTLEIQRTEQGDSAMYLCASSLGTSGGYEQYFGPGTRLTVT.

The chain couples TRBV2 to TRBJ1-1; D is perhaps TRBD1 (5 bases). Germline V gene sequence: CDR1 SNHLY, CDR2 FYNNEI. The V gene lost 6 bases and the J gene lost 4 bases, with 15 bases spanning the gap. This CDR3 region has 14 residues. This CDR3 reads CASRDVDSLTEAFF. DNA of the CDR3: TGTGCCAGCAGGGACGTCGACAGTCTCACTGAAGCTTTCTTT.

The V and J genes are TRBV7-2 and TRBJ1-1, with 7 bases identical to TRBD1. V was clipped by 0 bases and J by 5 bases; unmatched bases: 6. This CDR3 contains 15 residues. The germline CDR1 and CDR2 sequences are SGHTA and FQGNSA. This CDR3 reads CASSLARTGGTEAFF. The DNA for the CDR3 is TGTGCCAGCAGCTTAGCTAGGACAGGAGGGACTGAAGCTTTCTTT.

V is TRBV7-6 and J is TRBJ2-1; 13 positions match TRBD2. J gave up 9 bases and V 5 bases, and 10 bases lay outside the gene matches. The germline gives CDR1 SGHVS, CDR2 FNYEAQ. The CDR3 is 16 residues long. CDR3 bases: TGTGCCAGCAGCCCGAGGACTAGCGGGAGATTGAGTGAGCAGTTCTTC. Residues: CASSPRTSGRLSEQFF.

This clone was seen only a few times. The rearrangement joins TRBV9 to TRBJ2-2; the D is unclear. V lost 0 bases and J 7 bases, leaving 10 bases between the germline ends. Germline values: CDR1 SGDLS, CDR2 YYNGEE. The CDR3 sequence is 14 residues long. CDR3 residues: CASSVGGDGGELFF. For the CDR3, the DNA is TGTGCCAGCAGCGTAGGAGGCGATGGCGGGGAGCTGTTTTTT.

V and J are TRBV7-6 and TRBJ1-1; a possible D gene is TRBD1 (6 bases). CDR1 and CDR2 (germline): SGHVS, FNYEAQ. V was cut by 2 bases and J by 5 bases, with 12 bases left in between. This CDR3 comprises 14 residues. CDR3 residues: CASSLTQGGTEAFF. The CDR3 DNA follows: TGTGCCAGCAGCTTAACACAGGGTGGGACTGAAGCTTTCTTT.

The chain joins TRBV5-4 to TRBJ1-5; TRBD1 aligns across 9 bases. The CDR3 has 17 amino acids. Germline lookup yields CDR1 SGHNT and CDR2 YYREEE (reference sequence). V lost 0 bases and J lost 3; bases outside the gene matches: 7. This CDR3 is CASSLGPGTGINQPQHF. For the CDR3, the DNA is TGTGCCAGCAGCTTGGGGCCCGGGACAGGGATCAATCAGCCCCAGCATTTT. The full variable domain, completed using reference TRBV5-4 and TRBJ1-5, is ETGVTQSPTHLIKTRGQQVTLRCSSQSGHNTVSWYQQALGQGPQFIFQYYREEENGRGNFPPRFSGLQFPNYSSELNVNALELDDSALYLCASSLGPGTGINQPQHFGDGTRLSIL.